One sample yielded the 25 T cell receptor beta chains listed below, sequenced in a study of T cell clusters in autoimmune cytopenias. Some 39,000 genome equivalents of blood DNA were amplified for TRB. One tube held mixed TRB-A and TRB-B primer pools for touch-down PCR. TCRdb re-called the multiplex PCR reads and gives one entry per CDR3 protein, without DNA. This repertoire includes approximately 2,900 distinct CDR3 sequences. The same specimen was also included in a second study, on T cell repertoires in aging, cancer and after chemotherapy.

Sequencing was carried out using peripheral blood. These TCRs come from a human donor in good health.

This clonotype is called medium-sized based on its frequency. This rearrangement joins TRBV30 to TRBJ1-4. In germline, CDR1 is GTSNPN, CDR2 SVGIG (reference sequence). The CDR3 consists of 11 residues. The CDR3 region is CAWGASGKLFF.

This clonotype shows up as medium-sized by frequency. The chain joins TRBV12-3 or TRBV12-4 to TRBJ1-5. There are 13 residues in the CDR3. The CDR3 loop reads CASSAARDQPQHF.

Considering frequency, this clonotype is medium-sized (0.01 to 0.1%). The chain is built from TRBV7-9 and TRBJ2-2. This CDR3 has 13 residues. CDR1 SEHNR and CDR2 FQNEAQ come from the germline V gene (reference sequence). The CDR3 spells CASSRGNTGELFF.

The V gene is TRBV20-1, the J gene TRBJ2-2; TCRdb's assignment of TRBD2 cannot be checked, as there is no DNA. Germline V lookup: CDR1 DFQATT, CDR2 SNEGSKA (reference sequence). The CDR3 consists of 18 residues. The CDR3 spells CSASTPGVGSGRTGELFF.

The chain links TRBV12-3 or TRBV12-4 to TRBJ2-1; with no DNA, the TCRdb D assignment of TRBD2 cannot be verified. The CDR3 is made up of 12 amino acids. The CDR3 protein is CASRLVAGEQFF.

Judged by frequency, this clonotype is medium-sized (0.01 to 0.1%). The V and J genes are TRBV6-5 and TRBJ2-7; TCRdb names TRBD1, which stays unverified in the absence of DNA. From germline, CDR1 is MNHEY and CDR2 SVGAGI. The CDR3 is 15 residues long. CDR3 sequence: CASTKSGPSNGEQYF.

Frequency places this clonotype as medium-sized. This chain joins TRBV6-1 and TRBJ1-3. CDR1 is MNHNS, CDR2 SASEGT, per germline. The CDR3 loop spans 15 amino acids. CDR3 sequence reads: CASSSLRTSGNTIYF.

This sequence joins TRBV6-1 and TRBJ2-5; the D gene TCRdb calls, TRBD1, cannot be checked with no DNA. The CDR3 covers 14 residues. Germline loops: CDR1 MNHNS, CDR2 SASEGT. CDR3: CASSLGGYQETQYF.

Measured by frequency, this clonotype is medium-sized (0.01 to 0.1%). V usage is TRBV18 and J usage is TRBJ2-5; TCRdb's D gene call, TRBD1, goes unchecked for lack of DNA. Germline V gives CDR1 KGHSH, CDR2 LQKENI. The CDR3 spans 17 residues. The CDR3 loop is CASSPRPGSQIGETQYF. Variable domain in full (rest from reference TRBV18 and TRBJ2-5): NAGVMQNPRHLVRRRGQEARLRCSPMKGHSHVYWYRQLPEEGLKFMVYLQKENIIDESGMPKERFSAEFPKEGPSILRIQQVVRGDSAAYFCASSPRPGSQIGETQYFGPGTRLLVL.

This clonotype is deemed medium-sized by its frequency. This chain connects TRBV6-5 to TRBJ2-2; TCRdb names TRBD2, which stays unverified in the absence of DNA. Germline lookup yields CDR1 MNHEY and CDR2 SVGAGI. The CDR3 loop spans 16 amino acids. CDR3 sequence: CASSPRTSGGTGELFF.

This clonotype is called medium-sized (0.01 to 0.1%) based on its frequency. The rearrangement links TRBV6-5 to TRBJ2-7; checking the TCRdb D call of TRBD1 is not possible without DNA. The length of the CDR3 is 14 residues. Germline V gene data show CDR1 as MNHEY and CDR2 as SVGAGI. The CDR3 reads CASSYSEGQYEQYF.

This clonotype is classed as medium-sized by frequency. The rearrangement links TRBV7-6 to TRBJ1-3. This CDR3 comprises 14 residues. Germline V gene lookup returns CDR1 SGHVS and CDR2 FNYEAQ. CDR3 amino acids: CASSSTLKGNTIYF. The variable domain in full, completed from reference TRBV7-6 and TRBJ1-3, reads GAGVSQSPRYKVTKRGQDVALRCDPISGHVSLYWYRQALGQGPEFLTYFNYEAQQDKSGLPNDRFSAERPEGSISTLTIQRTEQRDSAMYRCASSSTLKGNTIYFGEGSWLTVV.

Considering frequency, this clonotype is medium-sized. The chain employs TRBV5-1 and TRBJ2-1. Germline-derived CDR1 and CDR2 are SGHRS and YFSETQ. The CDR3 contains 14 residues. CDR3 loop: CASSEPGSYNEQFF.

This chain connects TRBV4-1 to TRBJ1-5. The CDR3 extends over 15 amino acids. Germline loops: CDR1 MGHRA, CDR2 YSYEKL. CDR3: CASSQDRAGGQPQHF.

In terms of frequency, this clonotype is medium-sized (0.01 to 0.1%). V and J are TRBV6-2 or TRBV6-3 and TRBJ2-1; without DNA, the TCRdb call of TRBD1 cannot be checked. From germline, CDR1 is MNHEY and CDR2 SVGEGT. The CDR3 sequence is 14 residues long. The CDR3 reads CASSSPLTRNEQFF.

This chain links TRBV20-1 with TRBJ2-1; TCRdb's D gene call, TRBD1, goes unchecked for lack of DNA. CDR3 length: 12 amino acids. Germline V lookup: CDR1 DFQATT, CDR2 SNEGSKA (reference sequence). CDR3 protein: CSARQAHNEQFF.

According to its frequency, this clonotype is medium-sized. V is TRBV19 and J is TRBJ2-3; TCRdb outputs TRBD1, but without DNA this stays unchecked. The CDR3 contains 15 residues. CDR1 and CDR2 from the germline V gene are LNHDA and SQIVND (reference sequence). CDR3 in amino acids: CASSLTPTGTDTQYF.

This clonotype is called medium-sized based on its frequency. CDR3 protein: CASSPGEGGQETQYF. This sequence joins TRBV18 and TRBJ2-5; TCRdb's D call of TRBD1 is untestable without DNA. CDR3 length: 15 amino acids. In germline, CDR1 is KGHSH, CDR2 LQKENI.

By frequency, this clonotype is medium-sized. This chain joins TRBV5-6 and TRBJ2-1. Germline CDR1 reads SGHDT; CDR2 reads YYEEEE. CDR3 length: 12 amino acids. The CDR3 loop reads CASNNNYNEQFF.

Its frequency marks this clonotype as medium-sized (0.01 to 0.1%). V is TRBV30 and J is TRBJ1-2; there is no DNA to check the TCRdb D call of TRBD1. There are 13 residues in the CDR3. Germline V gene lookup returns CDR1 GTSNPN and CDR2 SVGIG (reference sequence). The CDR3 loop reads CAWSPGGDSGYTF.

The V call is TRBV5-1, the J call TRBJ1-2; TCRdb designates TRBD1, a call that cannot be tested without DNA. Germline V CDR1 and CDR2: SGHRS, YFSETQ. This CDR3 has 16 amino acids. The CDR3 protein is CASSPVQGPSSGGYTF.

This sequence joins TRBV19 and TRBJ2-2; TCRdb reports TRBD1, a call that lacks DNA to check it against. The CDR3 has 15 amino acids. Germline V CDR1 and CDR2: LNHDA, SQIVND (reference sequence). CDR3 region: CASSTGTGGTGELFF. Supplemented by reference TRBV19 and TRBJ2-2, the full variable domain reads DGGITQSPKYLFRKEGQNVTLSCEQNLNHDAMYWYRQDPGQGLRLIYYSQIVNDFQKGDIAEGYSVSREKKESFPLTVTSAQKNPTAFYLCASSTGTGGTGELFFGEGSRLTVL.

This clonotype is classed as medium-sized (0.01 to 0.1%) by frequency. This chain uses TRBV12-3 or TRBV12-4 with TRBJ2-6; TCRdb's D gene call, TRBD1, goes unchecked for lack of DNA. The CDR3 is 15 residues long. The chain's CDR3 is CASTPQDSGANVLTF.

This rearrangement joins TRBV10-2 to TRBJ2-1; absent DNA, TCRdb's TRBD2 call cannot be checked. The CDR3 loop spans 17 amino acids. Per germline, CDR1 WSHSY and CDR2 SAAADI. The CDR3 here is CASSWGGLAGGRNEQFF.

This clonotype is identified as medium-sized (0.01 to 0.1%) from frequency. The rearrangement uses TRBV18 and TRBJ1-6. There are 14 residues in the CDR3. Germline CDR1 and CDR2: KGHSH and LQKENI. CDR3 protein: CASSPGYGNSPLHF. The whole variable domain, remainder taken from reference TRBV18 and TRBJ1-6, is NAGVMQNPRHLVRRRGQEARLRCSPMKGHSHVYWYRQLPEEGLKFMVYLQKENIIDESGMPKERFSAEFPKEGPSILRIQQVVRGDSAAYFCASSPGYGNSPLHFGNGTRLTVT.